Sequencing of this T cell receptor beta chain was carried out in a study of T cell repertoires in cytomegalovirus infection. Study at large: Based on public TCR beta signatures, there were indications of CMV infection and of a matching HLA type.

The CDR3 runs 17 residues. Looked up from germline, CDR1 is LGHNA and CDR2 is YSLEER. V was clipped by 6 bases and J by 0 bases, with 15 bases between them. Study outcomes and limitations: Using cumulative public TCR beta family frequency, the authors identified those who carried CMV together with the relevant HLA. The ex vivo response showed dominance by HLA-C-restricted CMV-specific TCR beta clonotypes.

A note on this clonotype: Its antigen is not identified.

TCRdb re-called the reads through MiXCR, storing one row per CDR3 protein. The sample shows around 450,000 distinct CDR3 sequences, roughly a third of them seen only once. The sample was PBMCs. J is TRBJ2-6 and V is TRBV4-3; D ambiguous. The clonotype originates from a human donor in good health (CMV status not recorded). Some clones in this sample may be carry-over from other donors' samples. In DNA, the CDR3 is TGCGCCAGCAGTCCCGCCTGGATTCGCTCTGGGGCCAACGTCCTGACTTTC. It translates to CASSPAWIRSGANVLTF.